This T cell receptor (beta chain) was documented in a study of post-analysis software for immune sequencing data. The study's findings and limits: Patients had higher frequencies than controls of about five TRBV segments, including TRBV5-6, TRBV5-1 and TRBV20-1.

Unique molecular identifiers were carried by the TCR beta cDNA libraries. In TCRdb, the PCR reads were re-called with MiXCR into one record per CDR3 protein. The table has 700,000 to 900,000 distinct CDR3 sequences, around 46% seen once. This CDR3 spans 13 amino acids. CDR1 LNHNV and CDR2 YYDKDF come from the germline V gene (reference sequence). The V and J ends lost 0 bases and 8 bases respectively, with 10 bases between them. There are a few counts of this clonotype. The antigen remains undetermined. The chain has TRBV15 and TRBJ1-2; D is perhaps TRBD1 (6 bases). This TCR was sampled from a girl aged 10-17 years with multiple sclerosis. Sequencing was done on a sample of blood. CDR3 in DNA: TGTGCCACCAGCAGAGATGCAGGGGTGGGCTACACCTTC. Its translation: CATSRDAGVGYTF.